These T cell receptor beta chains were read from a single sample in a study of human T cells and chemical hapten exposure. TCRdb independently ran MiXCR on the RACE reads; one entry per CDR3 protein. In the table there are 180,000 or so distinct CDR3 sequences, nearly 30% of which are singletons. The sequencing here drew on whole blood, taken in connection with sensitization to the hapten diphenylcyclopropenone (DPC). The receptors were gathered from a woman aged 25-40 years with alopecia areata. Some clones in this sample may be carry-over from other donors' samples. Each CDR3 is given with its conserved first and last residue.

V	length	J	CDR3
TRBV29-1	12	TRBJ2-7	CSGSEGSRQEYF
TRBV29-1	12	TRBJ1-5	CSVVGGLGSQHF
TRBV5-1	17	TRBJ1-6	CASSLGPEQGVGSPLHF
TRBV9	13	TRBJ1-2	CASNKDSVYGYTF
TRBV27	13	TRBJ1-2	CASRHGQPYGYTF
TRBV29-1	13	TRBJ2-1	CSGRGLSYNEQFF
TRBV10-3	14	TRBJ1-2	CAISETGFNYGYTF
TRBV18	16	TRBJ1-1	CASSQRTGYSNTEAFF
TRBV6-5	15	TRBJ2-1	CASSYTSGGAYEQFF
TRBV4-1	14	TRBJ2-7	CASSQDGGAYEQYF